Here is one T cell receptor (beta chain) with its context. The data are from a study of shared clonotypes between healthy human individuals. Assay runs were performed at deep level. Replicate PCRs run on sorted subsets employed around 200 ng DNA, some 33,000 T cell genomes. Assay: immunoSEQ multiplex PCR; the TCRdb copy retains only in-frame clones and omits some. The table lists more than 2 million clones, just over 90% of them singletons, with 1.5% to 2% in the top ten. Terminally differentiated effector memory CD45RA+ cells were left out of the naive CD8 fraction, which was CD45RO-negative and positively selected for CCR7. V shed 4 bases, J shed 5 bases, and the junction held 16 bases outside the gene matches. From germline, CDR1 is SGHAT and CDR2 FQNNGV. The CDR3 is made up of 18 amino acids.

This chain uses TRBV11-2 with TRBJ2-3; the match to TRBD2 covers 9 bases. Sequenced: naive CD8+ T cells from PBMCs. The clonotype comes from a young man in good health. Some clones in this sample may be carry-over from other donors' samples. The CDR3 region is CASSSHPQGGRARDTQYF. The CDR3 DNA is TGTGCCAGCAGCTCTCACCCTCAAGGCGGGAGGGCCAGAGATACGCAGTATTTT. Looking up the rest from reference TRBV11-2 and TRBJ2-3 gives the full variable domain: EAGVAQSPRYKIIEKRQSVAFWCNPISGHATLYWYQQILGQGPKLLIQFQNNGVVDDSQLPKDRFSAERLKGVDSTLKIQPAKLEDSAVYLCASSSHPQGGRARDTQYFGPGTRLTVL.